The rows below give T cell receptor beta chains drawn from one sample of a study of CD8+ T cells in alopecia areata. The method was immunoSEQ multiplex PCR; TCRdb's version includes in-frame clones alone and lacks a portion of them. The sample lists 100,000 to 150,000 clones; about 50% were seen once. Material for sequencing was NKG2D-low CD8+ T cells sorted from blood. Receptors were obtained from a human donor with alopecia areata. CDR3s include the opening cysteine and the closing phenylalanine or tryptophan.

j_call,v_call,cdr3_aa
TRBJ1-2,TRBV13,CASSLGGNGYTF
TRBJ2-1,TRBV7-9,CASSLGRNEQFF
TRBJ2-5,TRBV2,CASAPGETQYF
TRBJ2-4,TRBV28,CASSLWRAPTAKNIQYF
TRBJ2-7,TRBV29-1,CSVEDQGGGYEQYF
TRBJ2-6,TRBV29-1,CSVERWNSGANVLTF
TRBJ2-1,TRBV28,CASSGTSGRIGEQFF
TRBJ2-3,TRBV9,CASSAGQGSTDTQYF
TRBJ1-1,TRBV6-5,CASTVGGNTEAFF
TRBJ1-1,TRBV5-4,CASSPSWTGGGNTEAFF
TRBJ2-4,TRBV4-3,CASSQGTGDWNIQYF
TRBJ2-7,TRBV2,CASSEADRAREQYF
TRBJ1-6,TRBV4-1,CASSQAQAGQLNSPLHF
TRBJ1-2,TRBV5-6,CASSLPTGTGDGYTF
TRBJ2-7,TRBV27,CASSFYGSWDEQYF
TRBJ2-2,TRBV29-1,CSVVAANTGELFF
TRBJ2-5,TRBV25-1,CASTGGLGTQYF
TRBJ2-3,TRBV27,CASSLYPSGGTDTQYF
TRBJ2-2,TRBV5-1,CASSYFGTGGTGELFF
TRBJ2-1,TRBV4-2,CASSLVRGANEQFF
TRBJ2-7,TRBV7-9,CASSLVSYEQYF
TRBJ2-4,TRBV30,CAGMQANSNIQYF
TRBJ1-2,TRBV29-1,CSVEGEIFGYTF
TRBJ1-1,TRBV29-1,CSVVGGEAFF
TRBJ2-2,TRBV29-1,CSVDPAGGTGELFF
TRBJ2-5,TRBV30,CAWNRVLQETQYF
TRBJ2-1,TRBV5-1,CASRLAGLSEQFF
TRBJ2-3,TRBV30,CAWEENTQYF
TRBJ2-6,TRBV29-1,CSVVGGLGANVLTF
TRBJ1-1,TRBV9,CASSAGTSRGF
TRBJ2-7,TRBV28,CASGDHGNEQYF
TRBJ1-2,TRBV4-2,CASSQGPDSLYGYTF
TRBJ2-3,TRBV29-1,CSVEDPPDTDTQYF
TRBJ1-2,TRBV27,CASSPGTGTYYGYTF
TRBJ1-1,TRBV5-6,CASALGYSEAFF
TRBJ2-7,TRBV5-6,CASQTGAISYEQYF
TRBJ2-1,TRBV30,CAWSVLAGGPNEQFF
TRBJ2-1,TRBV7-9,CASSPGHNEQFF
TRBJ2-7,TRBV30,CAWNQGSYEQYF
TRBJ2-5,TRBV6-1,CASSEAYDRVWSGETQYF
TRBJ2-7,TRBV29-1,CSVRTHEQYF
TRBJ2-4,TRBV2,CASSETGLRDIQYF
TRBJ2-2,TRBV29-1,CSVEGINTGELFF
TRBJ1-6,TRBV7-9,CASSSPEEGQTLHF
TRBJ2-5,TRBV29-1,CSVEGAGGQETQYF
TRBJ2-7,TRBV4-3,CASSQDRGYEQYF